This entry concerns a single TCR beta chain. The record originates from a study of blood T cell repertoires in COVID-19. Looking at the study overall: Samples taken during acute and convalescent COVID-19 were collected in the United States, Italy and Spain. Sample material is recorded as cDNA or gDNA derived from T cells, B-cell-depleted T cells, or PBMCs.

In the authors' methods: By means of reference gene primer amplification, nucleated cell counts were estimated. Profiled with immunoSEQ multiplex PCR; TCRdb holds only in-frame clones, not every one. V and J calls and clone size come straight from that table; D and trimming were deduced from the DNA. The data show 60,000 to 85,000 clones, roughly nine tenths seen once. This CDR3 has 16 residues. The J segment lost 6 bases and the V segment lost 0 bases, leaving 8 bases of the junction unmatched. CDR1 is LGHNA, CDR2 YNFKEQ, per germline. The source is a man in his fifties or sixties with active COVID-19. This chain joins TRBV4-2 and TRBJ1-2, with 9 bases lining up with TRBD1. The sequencing input was peripheral blood. The CDR3 protein is CASSQDLERTGDGYTF. CDR3 DNA: TGTGCCAGCAGCCAAGATCTAGAGCGGACAGGGGATGGCTACACCTTC.